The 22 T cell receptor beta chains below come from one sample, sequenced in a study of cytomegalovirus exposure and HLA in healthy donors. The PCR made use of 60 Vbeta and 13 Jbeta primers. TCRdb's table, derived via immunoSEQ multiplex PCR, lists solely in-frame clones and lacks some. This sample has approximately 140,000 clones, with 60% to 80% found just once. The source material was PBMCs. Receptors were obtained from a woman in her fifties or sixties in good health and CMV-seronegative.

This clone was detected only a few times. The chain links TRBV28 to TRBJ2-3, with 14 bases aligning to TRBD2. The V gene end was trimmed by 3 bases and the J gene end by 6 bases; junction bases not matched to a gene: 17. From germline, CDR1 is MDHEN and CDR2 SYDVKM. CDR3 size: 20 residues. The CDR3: CASSFFGRLAGGPSSDTQYF. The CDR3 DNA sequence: TGTGCCAGCAGTTTCTTTGGCCGACTAGCGGGAGGGCCATCAAGTGATACGCAGTATTTT.

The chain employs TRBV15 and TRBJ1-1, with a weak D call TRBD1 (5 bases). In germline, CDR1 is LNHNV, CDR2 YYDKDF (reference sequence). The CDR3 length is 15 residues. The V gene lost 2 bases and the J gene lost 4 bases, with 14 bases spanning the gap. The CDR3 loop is CATSRLGAGSTEAFF. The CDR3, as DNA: TGTGCCACCAGCAGACTAGGGGCAGGGTCCACTGAAGCTTTCTTT.

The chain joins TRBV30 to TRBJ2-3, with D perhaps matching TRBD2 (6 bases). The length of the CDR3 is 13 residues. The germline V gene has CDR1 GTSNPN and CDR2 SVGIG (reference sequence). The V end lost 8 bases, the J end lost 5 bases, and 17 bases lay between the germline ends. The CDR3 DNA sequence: TGTGCCCGACAACGGCGGGAAGGAGATACGCAGTATTTT. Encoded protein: CARQRREGDTQYF.

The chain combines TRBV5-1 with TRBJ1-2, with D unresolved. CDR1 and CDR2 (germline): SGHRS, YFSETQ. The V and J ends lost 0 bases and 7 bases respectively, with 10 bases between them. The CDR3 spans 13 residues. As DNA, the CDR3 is TGCGCCAGCAGCTTGGACGGGAATCTTGGCTACACCTTC. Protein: CASSLDGNLGYTF.

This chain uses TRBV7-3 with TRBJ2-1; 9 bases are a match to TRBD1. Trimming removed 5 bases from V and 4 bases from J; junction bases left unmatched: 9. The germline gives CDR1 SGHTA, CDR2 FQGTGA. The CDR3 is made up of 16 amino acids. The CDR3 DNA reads TGTGCCAGCAGCATAGGACAGGGGTCGGCTTACAATGAGCAGTTCTTC. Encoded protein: CASSIGQGSAYNEQFF.

CDR3 in DNA: TGTGCCACCGGACTAGCGGAAAGCACAGATACGCAGTATTTT. Translation: CATGLAESTDTQYF. This chain connects TRBV10-3 to TRBJ2-3; 10 bases align to TRBD2. V dropped 10 bases and J dropped 0; count of bases not matched to a gene: 4. Looked up from germline, CDR1 is ENHRY and CDR2 is SYGVKD. The CDR3 sequence is 14 residues long.

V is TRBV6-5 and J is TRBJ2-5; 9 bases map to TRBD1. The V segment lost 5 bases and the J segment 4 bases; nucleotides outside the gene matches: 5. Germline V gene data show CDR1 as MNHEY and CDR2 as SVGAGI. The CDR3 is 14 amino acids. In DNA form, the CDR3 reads TGTGCCAGCAGTGCCACAGGGGGCCGAGAGACCCAGTACTTC. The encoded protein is CASSATGGRETQYF.

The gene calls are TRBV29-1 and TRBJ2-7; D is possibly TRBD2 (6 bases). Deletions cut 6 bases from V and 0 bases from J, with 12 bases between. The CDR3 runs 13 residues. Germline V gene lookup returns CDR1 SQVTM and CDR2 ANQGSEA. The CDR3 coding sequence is TGCAGCGTGGGAGGTCAGAGCTCCTACGAGCAGTACTTC. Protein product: CSVGGQSSYEQYF.

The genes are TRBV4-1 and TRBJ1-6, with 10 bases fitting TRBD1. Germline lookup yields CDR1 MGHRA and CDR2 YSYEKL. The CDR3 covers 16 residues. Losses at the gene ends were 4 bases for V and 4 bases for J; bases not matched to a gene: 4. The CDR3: CASSLGTGEYNSPLHF. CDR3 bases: TGCGCCAGCAGCCTCGGGACAGGGGAGTATAATTCACCCCTCCACTTT.

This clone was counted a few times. DNA of the CDR3: TGTGCCAGCAGTTACCAGCGGGACGGATCCTACGAGCAGTACTTC. Residues: CASSYQRDGSYEQYF. This chain connects TRBV6-6 to TRBJ2-7, with 7 bases fitting TRBD2. This CDR3 comprises 15 residues. Germline assignment: CDR1 MNHNY and CDR2 SVGAGI (reference sequence). V shed 2 bases, J shed 1 base, and the junction held 5 bases outside the gene matches.

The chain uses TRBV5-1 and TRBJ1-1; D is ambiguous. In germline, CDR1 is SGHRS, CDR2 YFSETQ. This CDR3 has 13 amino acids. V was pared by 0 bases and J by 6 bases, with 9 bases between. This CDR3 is CASSLVLRAEAFF. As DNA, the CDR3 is TGCGCCAGCAGCTTGGTGTTGAGGGCTGAAGCTTTCTTT.

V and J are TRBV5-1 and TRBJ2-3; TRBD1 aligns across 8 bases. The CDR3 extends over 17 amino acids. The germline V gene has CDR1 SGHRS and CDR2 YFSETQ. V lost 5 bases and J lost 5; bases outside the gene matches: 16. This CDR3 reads CASRRQGTRFSGDTQYF. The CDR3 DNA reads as TGCGCCAGCAGGAGACAGGGGACGAGATTTTCGGGAGATACGCAGTATTTT.

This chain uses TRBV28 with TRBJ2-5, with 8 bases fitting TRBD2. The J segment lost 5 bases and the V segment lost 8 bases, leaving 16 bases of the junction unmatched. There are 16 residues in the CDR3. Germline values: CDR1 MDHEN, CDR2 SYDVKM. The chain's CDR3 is CASQPPRGGRGETQYF. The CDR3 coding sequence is TGTGCCAGCCAACCCCCTCGCGGGGGGAGGGGGGAGACCCAGTACTTC.

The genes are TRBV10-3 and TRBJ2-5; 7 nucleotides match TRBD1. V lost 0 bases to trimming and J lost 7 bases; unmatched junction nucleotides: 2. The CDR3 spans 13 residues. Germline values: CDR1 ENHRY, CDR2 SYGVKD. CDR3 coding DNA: TGTGCCATCAGTGAGTCGACAGGGAGGACCCAGTACTTC. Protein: CAISESTGRTQYF.

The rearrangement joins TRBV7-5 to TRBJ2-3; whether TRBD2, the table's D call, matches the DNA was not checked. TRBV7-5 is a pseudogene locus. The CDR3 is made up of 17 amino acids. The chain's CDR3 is CARRQTSGGPRTDTQYF. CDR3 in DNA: TGTGCCAGAAGGCAGACTAGCGGGGGGCCCCGCACAGATACGCAGTATTTT.

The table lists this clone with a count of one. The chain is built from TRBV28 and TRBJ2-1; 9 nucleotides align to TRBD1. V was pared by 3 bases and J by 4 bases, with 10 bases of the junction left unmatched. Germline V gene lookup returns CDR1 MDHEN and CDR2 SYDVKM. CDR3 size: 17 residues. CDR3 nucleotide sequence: TGTGCCAGCAGTTTGGTCCCGGACAGGGGAGGGTACAATGAGCAGTTCTTC. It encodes CASSLVPDRGGYNEQFF.

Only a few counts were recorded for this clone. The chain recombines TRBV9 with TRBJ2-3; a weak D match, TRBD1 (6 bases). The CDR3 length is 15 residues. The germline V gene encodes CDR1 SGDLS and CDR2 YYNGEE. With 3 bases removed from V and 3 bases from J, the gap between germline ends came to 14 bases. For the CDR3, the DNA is TGTGCCAGCAGCGCCTCACAGGGTTGGACAGATACGCAGTATTTT. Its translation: CASSASQGWTDTQYF.

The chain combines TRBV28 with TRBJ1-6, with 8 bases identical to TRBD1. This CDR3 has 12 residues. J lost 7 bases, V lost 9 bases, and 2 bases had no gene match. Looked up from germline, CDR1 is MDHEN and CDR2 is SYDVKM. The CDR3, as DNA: TGTGCCAGTGACAGGGGAAATTCACCCCTCCACTTT. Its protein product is CASDRGNSPLHF. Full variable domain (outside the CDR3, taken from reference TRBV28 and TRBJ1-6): DVKVTQSSRYLVKRTGEKVFLECVQDMDHENMFWYRQDPGLGLRLIYFSYDVKMKEKGDIPEGYSVSREKKERFSLILESASTNQTSMYLCASDRGNSPLHFGNGTRLTVT.

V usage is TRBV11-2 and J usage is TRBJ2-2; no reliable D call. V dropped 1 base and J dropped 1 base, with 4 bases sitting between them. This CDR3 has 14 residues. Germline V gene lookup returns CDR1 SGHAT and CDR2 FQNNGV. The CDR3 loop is CASSLGQNTGELFF. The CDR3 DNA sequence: TGTGCCAGCAGCTTAGGGCAGAACACCGGGGAGCTGTTTTTT.

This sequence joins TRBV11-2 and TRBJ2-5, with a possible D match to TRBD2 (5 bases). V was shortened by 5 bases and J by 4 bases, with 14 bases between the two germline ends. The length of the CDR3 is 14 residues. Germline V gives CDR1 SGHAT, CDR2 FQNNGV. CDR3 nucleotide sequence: TGTGCCAGCAGCGTAAATAGCGTGGTAGAGACCCAGTACTTC. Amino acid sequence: CASSVNSVVETQYF.

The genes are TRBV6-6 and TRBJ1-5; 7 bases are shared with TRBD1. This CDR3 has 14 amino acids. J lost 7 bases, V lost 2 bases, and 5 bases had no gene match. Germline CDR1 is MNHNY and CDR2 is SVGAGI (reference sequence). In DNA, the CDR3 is TGTGCCAGCAGTTACACGCGACAGGGACAGCCCCAGCATTTT. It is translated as CASSYTRQGQPQHF.

CDR3 coding DNA: TGTGCCAGCAGTACAAACGGGGCGGGGATCACTGAAGCTTTCTTT. As protein: CASSTNGAGITEAFF. The chain is built from TRBV28 and TRBJ1-1, with D possibly being TRBD1 (5 bases). The CDR3 has 15 amino acids. Germline V gives CDR1 MDHEN, CDR2 SYDVKM. Trimming left V 5 bases short and J 4 bases short, with 17 bases between.